This T cell receptor beta chain was captured in a study of identical twins. Overall study results and limits: There were fewer insertions in abundant cord blood beta clonotypes, but memory repertoires showed no such pattern. Monozygotic twins shared more out-of-frame TCR alpha than recombination models predicted.

TCRdb reprocessed the 5' RACE reads with MiXCR, giving one entry per CDR3 protein. The sample has hundreds of thousands of distinct CDR3 sequences; roughly an eighth are singletons. The length of the CDR3 is 16 residues. Trimming removed 2 bases at V and 3 bases at J, with 13 bases between. Germline V gives CDR1 MNHEY, CDR2 SVGEGT. In the case of this clonotype: Its cognate antigen is unknown.

These same records also appear under a second study, on yellow fever vaccine responses in identical twins.

This chain joins TRBV6-2 or TRBV6-3 and TRBJ2-2, with D possibly being TRBD2 (7 bases). The sample was CD8+ T cells sorted from blood. This TCR derives from a woman aged 18-29 years in good health. This chain's CDR3 is CASSYGGARDTGELFF. The CDR3 nucleotides read TGTGCCAGCAGTTACGGGGGGGCGCGGGACACCGGGGAGCTGTTTTTT.